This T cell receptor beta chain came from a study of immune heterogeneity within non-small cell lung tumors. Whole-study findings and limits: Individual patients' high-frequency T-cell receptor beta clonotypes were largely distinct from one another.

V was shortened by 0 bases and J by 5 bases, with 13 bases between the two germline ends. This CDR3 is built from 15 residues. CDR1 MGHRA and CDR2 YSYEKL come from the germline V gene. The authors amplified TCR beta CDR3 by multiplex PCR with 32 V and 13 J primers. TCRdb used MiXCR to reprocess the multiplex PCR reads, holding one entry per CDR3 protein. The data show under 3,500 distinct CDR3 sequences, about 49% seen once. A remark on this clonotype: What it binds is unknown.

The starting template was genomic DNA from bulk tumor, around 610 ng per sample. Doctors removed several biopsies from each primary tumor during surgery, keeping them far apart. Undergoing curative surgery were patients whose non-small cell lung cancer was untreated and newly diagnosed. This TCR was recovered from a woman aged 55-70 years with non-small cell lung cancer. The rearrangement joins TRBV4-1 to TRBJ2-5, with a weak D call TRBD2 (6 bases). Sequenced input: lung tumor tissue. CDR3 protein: CASSQEHGGFETQYF. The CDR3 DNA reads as TGCGCCAGCAGCCAAGAACATGGAGGGTTCGAGACCCAGTACTTC.